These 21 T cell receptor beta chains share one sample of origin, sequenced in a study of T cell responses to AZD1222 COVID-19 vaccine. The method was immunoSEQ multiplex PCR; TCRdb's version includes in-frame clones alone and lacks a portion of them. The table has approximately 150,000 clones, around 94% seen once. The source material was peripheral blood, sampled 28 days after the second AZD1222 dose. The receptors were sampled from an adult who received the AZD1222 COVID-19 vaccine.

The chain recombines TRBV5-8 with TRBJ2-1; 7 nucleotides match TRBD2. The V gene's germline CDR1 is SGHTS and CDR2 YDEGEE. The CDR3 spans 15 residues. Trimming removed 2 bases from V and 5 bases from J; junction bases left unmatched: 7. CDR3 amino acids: CASSFFRGSHNEQFF. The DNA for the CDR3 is TGTGCCAGCAGCTTTTTTCGCGGGAGTCACAATGAGCAGTTCTTC.

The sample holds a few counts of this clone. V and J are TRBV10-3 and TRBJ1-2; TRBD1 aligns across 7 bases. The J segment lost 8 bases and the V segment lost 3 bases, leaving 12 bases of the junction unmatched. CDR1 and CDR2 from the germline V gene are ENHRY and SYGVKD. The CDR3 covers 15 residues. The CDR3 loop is CAISDSGGGEDGYTF. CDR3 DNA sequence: TGTGCCATCAGTGATTCAGGAGGGGGCGAGGACGGCTACACCTTC.

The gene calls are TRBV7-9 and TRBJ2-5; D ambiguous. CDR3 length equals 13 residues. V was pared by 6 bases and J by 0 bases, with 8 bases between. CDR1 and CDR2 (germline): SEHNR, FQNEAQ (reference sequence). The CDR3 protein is CASRPPYQETQYF. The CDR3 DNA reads TGTGCCAGCAGACCCCCTTACCAAGAGACCCAGTACTTC.

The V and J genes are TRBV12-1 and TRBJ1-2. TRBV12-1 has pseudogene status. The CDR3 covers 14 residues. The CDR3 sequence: CASSFVGGNYGYTF. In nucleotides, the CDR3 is TGTGCCAGCAGCTTTGTGGGTGGAAACTATGGCTACACCTTC.

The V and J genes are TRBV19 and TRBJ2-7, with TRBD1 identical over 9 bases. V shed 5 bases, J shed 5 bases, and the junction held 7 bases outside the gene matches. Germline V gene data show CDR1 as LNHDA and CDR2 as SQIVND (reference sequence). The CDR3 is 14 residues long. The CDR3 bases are TGTGCCAGTAGTTCACAGGGGGCTCGGGACGAGCAGTACTTC. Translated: CASSSQGARDEQYF.

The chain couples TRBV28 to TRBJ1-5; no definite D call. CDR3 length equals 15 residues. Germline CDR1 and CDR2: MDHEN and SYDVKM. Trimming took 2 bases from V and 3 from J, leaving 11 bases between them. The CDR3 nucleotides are TGTGCCAGCAGTTTAGACGGATGGGACAATCAGCCCCAGCATTTT. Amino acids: CASSLDGWDNQPQHF.

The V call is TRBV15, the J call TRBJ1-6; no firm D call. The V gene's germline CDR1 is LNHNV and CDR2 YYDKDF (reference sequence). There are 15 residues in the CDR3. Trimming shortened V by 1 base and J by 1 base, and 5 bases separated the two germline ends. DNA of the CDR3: TGTGCCACCAGCAGAGGGTTTTCCTATAATTCACCCCTCCACTTT. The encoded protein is CATSRGFSYNSPLHF.

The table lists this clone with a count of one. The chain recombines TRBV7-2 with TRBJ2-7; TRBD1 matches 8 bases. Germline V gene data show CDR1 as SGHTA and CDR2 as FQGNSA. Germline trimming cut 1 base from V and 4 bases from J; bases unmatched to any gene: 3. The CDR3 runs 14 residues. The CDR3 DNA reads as TGTGCCAGCAGCTTAGGACAGGGGCGTTACGAGCAGTACTTC. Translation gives CASSLGQGRYEQYF.

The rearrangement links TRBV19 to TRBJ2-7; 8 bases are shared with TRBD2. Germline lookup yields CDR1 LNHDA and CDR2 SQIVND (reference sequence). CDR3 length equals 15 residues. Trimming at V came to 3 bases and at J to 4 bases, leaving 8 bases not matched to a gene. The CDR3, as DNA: TGTGCCAGTAGTATGGCAAGCGGGAGAGGATACGAGCAGTACTTC. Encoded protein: CASSMASGRGYEQYF.

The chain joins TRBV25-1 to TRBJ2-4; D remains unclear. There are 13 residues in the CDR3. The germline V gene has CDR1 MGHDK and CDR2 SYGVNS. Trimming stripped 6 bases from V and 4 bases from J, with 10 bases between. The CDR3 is CASSRGPKNIQYF. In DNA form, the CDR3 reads TGTGCCAGCAGCCGCGGTCCGAAAAACATTCAGTACTTC.

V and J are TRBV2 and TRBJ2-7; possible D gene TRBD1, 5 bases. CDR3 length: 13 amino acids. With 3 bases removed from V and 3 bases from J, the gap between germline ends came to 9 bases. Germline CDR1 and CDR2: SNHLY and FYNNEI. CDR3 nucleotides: TGTGCCAGCAGTGATAGACAGCTCTACGAGCAGTACTTC. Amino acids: CASSDRQLYEQYF.

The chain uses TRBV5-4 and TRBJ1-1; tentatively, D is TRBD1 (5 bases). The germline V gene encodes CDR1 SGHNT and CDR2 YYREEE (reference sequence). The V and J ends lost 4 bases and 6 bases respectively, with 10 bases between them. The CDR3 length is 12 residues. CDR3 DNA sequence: TGTGCCAGCAGCCGGGGGGGGGCTGAAGCTTTCTTT. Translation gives CASSRGGAEAFF.

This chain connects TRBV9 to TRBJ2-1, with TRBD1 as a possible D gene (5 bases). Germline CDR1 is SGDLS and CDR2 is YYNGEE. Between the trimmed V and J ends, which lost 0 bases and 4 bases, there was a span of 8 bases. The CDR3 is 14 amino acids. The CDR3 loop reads CASSVVDSYNEQFF. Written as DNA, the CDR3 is TGTGCCAGCAGCGTAGTAGACAGTTACAATGAGCAGTTCTTC.

CDR3 DNA: TGTGCCAGCAGCGCTGCCGGGACTAGCGGGAATGAGCAGTTCTTC. Its translation: CASSAAGTSGNEQFF. This chain links TRBV9 with TRBJ2-1, with 12 bases that match TRBD2. V dropped 3 bases and J dropped 7; count of bases not matched to a gene: 5. Germline V CDR1 and CDR2: SGDLS, YYNGEE. The CDR3 is 15 residues long.

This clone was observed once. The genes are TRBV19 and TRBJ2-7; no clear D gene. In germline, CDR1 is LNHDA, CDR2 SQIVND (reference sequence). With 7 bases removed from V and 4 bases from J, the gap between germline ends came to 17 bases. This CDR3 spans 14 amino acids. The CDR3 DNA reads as TGTGCCAGTACCAACCTCTATCCGCCATACGAGCAGTACTTC. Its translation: CASTNLYPPYEQYF.

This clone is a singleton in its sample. The CDR3 bases are TGCGCCAGCGGTTCAGGGGGGACCTCGGAGGTGAGCCAGTACTTC. This encodes CASGSGGTSEVSQYF. The V and J genes are TRBV5-1 and TRBJ2-5; D is perhaps TRBD1 (7 bases). Germline V lookup: CDR1 SGHRS, CDR2 YFSETQ. Trimming pared 7 bases from V and 10 bases from J, leaving 26 bases between. The CDR3 spans 15 residues.

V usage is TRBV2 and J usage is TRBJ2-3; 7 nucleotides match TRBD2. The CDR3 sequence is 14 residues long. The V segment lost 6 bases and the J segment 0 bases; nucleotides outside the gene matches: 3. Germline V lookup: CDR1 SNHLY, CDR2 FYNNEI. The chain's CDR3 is CASRRELSTDTQYF. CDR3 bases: TGTGCCAGCAGGCGGGAGCTGAGCACAGATACGCAGTATTTT.

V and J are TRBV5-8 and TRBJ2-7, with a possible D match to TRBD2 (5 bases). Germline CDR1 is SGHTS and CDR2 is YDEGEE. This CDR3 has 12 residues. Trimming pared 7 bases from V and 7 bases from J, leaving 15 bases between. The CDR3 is CASGRYPGEQYF. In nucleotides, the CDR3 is TGTGCCAGCGGGAGATACCCTGGAGAGCAGTACTTC. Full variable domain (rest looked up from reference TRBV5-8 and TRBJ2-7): EAGVTQSPTHLIKTRGQQATLRCSPISGHTSVYWYQQALGLGLQFLLWYDEGEERNRGNFPPRFSGRQFPNYSSELNVNALELEDSALYLCASGRYPGEQYFGPGTRLTVT.

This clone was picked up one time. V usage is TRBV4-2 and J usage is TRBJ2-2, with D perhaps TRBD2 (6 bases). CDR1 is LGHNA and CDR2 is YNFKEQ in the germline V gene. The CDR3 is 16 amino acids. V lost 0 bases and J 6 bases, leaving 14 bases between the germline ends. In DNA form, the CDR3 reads TGTGCCAGCAGCCAAGATGGACTAACCGGGCCCGGGGAGCTGTTTTTT. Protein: CASSQDGLTGPGELFF.

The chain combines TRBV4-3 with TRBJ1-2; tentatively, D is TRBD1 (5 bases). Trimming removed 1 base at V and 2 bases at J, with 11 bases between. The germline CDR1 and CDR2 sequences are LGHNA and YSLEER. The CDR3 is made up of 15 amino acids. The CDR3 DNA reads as TGCGCCAGCAGCCAAGCCCCACAGGTGAACTATGGCTACACCTTC. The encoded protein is CASSQAPQVNYGYTF.

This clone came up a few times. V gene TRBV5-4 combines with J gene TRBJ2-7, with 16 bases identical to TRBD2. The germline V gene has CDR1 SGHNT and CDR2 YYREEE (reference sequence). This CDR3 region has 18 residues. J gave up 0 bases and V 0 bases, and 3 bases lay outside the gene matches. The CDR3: CASSLVGTSGRASYEQYF. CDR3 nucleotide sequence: TGTGCCAGCAGCTTGGTGGGGACTAGCGGGAGGGCCTCCTACGAGCAGTACTTC.